A selection of T cell receptor beta chains follows, all from one sample in a study of early T cells in non-severe SARS-CoV-2 infection. TCRdb used MiXCR to reprocess the 5' RACE reads, holding one entry per CDR3 protein. The table records under 85,000 distinct CDR3 sequences, more than 4% of them present only once. The specimen was whole blood, collected at baseline. These receptors came from an adult who was a healthcare worker with PCR-confirmed SARS-CoV-2 infection or an uninfected control (not recorded which). CDR3s include the opening cysteine and the closing phenylalanine or tryptophan. The D gene is left open where the match is weak. Clone size, where shown, is once, few, many, or a class for clones that have expanded.

TGTGCCAGCAGCCAACCTGGGACGGCGAACACTGAAGCTTTCTTT	CASSQPGTANTEAFF	TRBV3-1	many	TRBJ1-1	.
TGTGCCAGCACCGCAGGGGGCATCCGCAATGAGCAGTTCTTC	CASTAGGIRNEQFF	TRBV7-9	many	TRBJ2-1	TRBD1
TGTGCCAGCAGCTTAGCTCTGGCTCAGGCAGATACGCAGTATTTT	CASSLALAQADTQYF	TRBV7-2	.	TRBJ2-3	.
TGCGCCAGCAGTCTTGGACAGAACTATGGCTACACCTTC	CASSLGQNYGYTF	TRBV5-1	few	TRBJ1-2	.
TGTGCCAGCAGCCCGGGGGGGGCTAGCGAGCAGTACTTC	CASSPGGASEQYF	TRBV11-2	few	TRBJ2-7	TRBD2
TGCAGTGCTAGAGACAATTTTGGCGTATCACCCCTCCACTTT	CSARDNFGVSPLHF	TRBV20-1	medium-sized	TRBJ1-6	.
TGCGCCAGCAGCTTGGCCGGATATGTCGGGGAGCTGTTTTTT	CASSLAGYVGELFF	TRBV5-1	few	TRBJ2-2	.
TGTGCCAGCGGTTTAGGGACAGGGTTTGGCTACACCTTC	CASGLGTGFGYTF	TRBV2	.	TRBJ1-2	TRBD1
TGTGCCAGCAGTTTCGCAGGGCCGGGGACTGAAGCTTTCTTT	CASSFAGPGTEAFF	TRBV12-3/TRBV12-4	many	TRBJ1-1	.
TGTGCCAGCAGCTCGACGTTAACAGGTCGCGAGCAGTACTTC	CASSSTLTGREQYF	TRBV7-2	many	TRBJ2-7	.
TGTGCCAGCAGCCCCCGGGACTTTTATGGCTACACCTTC	CASSPRDFYGYTF	TRBV7-9	many	TRBJ1-2	.
TGTGCCAGCAGCCAACAGCTCGGCTCCTACAATGAGCAGTTCTTC	CASSQQLGSYNEQFF	TRBV14	few	TRBJ2-1	.
TGCAGTGCTAGACGGGGGAGTAACACCGGGGAGCTGTTTTTT	CSARRGSNTGELFF	TRBV20-1	many	TRBJ2-2	.
TGTGCCAGCAGTCCAGGCGGGCAGGAGACCCAGTACTTC	CASSPGGQETQYF	TRBV28	many	TRBJ2-5	.
TGCAGTGCTAGAGACCTGGGAGGGGTTGACAGGGTACGAACCGGGGAGCTGTTTTTT	CSARDLGGVDRVRTGELFF	TRBV20-1	.	TRBJ2-2	.
TGCAGCGTTGCTTCGATCGGTGAGCAGTTCTTC	CSVASIGEQFF	TRBV29-1	many	TRBJ2-1	.
TGTGCCAGCAGTGCCCGGGACTTCTCCTACGAGCAGTACTTC	CASSARDFSYEQYF	TRBV6-1	.	TRBJ2-7	.
TGTGCCATCGGACCGGGACAGGGTGTTGAAGCTTTCTTT	CAIGPGQGVEAFF	TRBV10-3	.	TRBJ1-1	TRBD1